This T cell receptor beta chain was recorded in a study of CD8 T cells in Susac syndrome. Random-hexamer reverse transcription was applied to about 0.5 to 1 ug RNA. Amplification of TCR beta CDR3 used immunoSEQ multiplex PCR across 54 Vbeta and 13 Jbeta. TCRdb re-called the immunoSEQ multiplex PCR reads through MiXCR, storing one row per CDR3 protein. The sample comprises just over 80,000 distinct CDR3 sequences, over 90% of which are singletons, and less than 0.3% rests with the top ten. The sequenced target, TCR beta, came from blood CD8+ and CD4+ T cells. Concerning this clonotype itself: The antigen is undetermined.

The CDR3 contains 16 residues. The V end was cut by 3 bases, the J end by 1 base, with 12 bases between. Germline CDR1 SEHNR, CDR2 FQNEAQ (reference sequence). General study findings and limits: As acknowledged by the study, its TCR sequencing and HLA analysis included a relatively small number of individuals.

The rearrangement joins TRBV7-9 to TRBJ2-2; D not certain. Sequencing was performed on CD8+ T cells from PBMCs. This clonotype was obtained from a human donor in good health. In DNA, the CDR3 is TGTGCCAGCAGCTTCGCACGGACGGAGAACACCGGGGAGCTGTTTTTT. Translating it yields CASSFARTENTGELFF.